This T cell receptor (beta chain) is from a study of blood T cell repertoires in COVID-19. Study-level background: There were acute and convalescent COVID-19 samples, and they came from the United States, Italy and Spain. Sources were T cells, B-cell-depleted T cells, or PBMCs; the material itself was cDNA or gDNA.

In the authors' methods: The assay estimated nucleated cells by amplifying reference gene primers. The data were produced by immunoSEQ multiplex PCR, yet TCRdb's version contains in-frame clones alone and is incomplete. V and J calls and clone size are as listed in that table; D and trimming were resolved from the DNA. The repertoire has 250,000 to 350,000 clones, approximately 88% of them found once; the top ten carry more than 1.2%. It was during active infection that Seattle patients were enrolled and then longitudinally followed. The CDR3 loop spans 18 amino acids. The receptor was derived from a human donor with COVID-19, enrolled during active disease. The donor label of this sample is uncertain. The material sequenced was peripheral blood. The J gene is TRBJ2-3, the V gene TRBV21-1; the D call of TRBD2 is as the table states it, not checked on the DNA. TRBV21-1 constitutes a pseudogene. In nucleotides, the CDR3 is TGTGCCAGCAGCAAAGGGCCGACTAGCGACCCTAGCACAGATACGCAGTATTTT. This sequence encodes CASSKGPTSDPSTDTQYF.